These 27 T cell receptor beta chains were sequenced from one sample in a study of blood T cell repertoires in COVID-19. TCRdb's table, derived via immunoSEQ multiplex PCR, lists solely in-frame clones and lacks some. The table includes about 120,000 clones, 75% to 80% detected once. The sample consisted of peripheral blood. These TCRs come from a human donor in a cohort sampled during active COVID-19.

The chain uses TRBV3-1 (or the pseudogene TRBV3-2) and TRBJ2-3; 9 nucleotides line up with TRBD2. Germline CDR1 LGHDT, CDR2 YNNKEL (reference sequence). J lost 4 bases, V lost 4 bases, and 21 bases had no gene match. This CDR3 is 20 amino acids long. The CDR3 is CASSRKIKGLASTRADTQYF. Written as DNA, the CDR3 is TGTGCCAGCAGCCGGAAAATAAAGGGACTAGCTTCTACTCGCGCAGATACGCAGTATTTT.

This chain links TRBV12-5 with TRBJ2-3; unclear D gene. Trimming left V 4 bases short and J 0 bases short, with 8 bases between. This CDR3 has 14 residues. Germline loops: CDR1 LGHNT, CDR2 FRNRAP. CDR3 residues: CASGYIASTDTQYF. CDR3 nucleotides: TGTGCTAGTGGTTACATCGCTAGCACAGATACGCAGTATTTT.

This rearrangement joins TRBV3-1 (or the pseudogene TRBV3-2) to TRBJ2-7; D remains unclear. The V gene lost 4 bases and the J gene lost 5 bases, with 15 bases spanning the gap. Germline CDR1 and CDR2: LGHDT and YNNKEL (reference sequence). The CDR3 loop spans 14 amino acids. This CDR3 reads CASSPMASSNEQYF. CDR3 DNA: TGTGCCAGCAGCCCGATGGCTAGTTCCAACGAGCAGTACTTC.

The V call is TRBV14, the J call TRBJ1-4; D uncertain. V dropped 1 base and J dropped 4 bases, with 10 bases sitting between them. The CDR3 totals 15 residues. Germline values: CDR1 SGHDN, CDR2 FVKESK. CDR3 sequence: CASSQVGGLNEKLFF. The CDR3 nucleotides read TGTGCCAGCAGCCAAGTGGGTGGGCTTAATGAAAAACTGTTTTTT. The full variable domain, its missing parts supplied by reference TRBV14 and TRBJ1-4, is EAGVTQFPSHSVIEKGQTVTLRCDPISGHDNLYWYRRVMGKEIKFLLHFVKESKQDESGMPNNRFLAERTGGTYSTLKVQPAELEDSGVYFCASSQVGGLNEKLFFGSGTQLSVL.

The chain combines TRBV5-1 with TRBJ1-1, with 7 positions matching TRBD1. The CDR3 contains 14 residues. Germline CDR1 reads SGHRS; CDR2 reads YFSETQ. J lost 11 bases, V lost 3 bases, and 13 bases had no gene match. CDR3 loop: CASSSQTSGGEAFF. Here the CDR3 DNA reads TGCGCCAGCAGCTCCCAGACCTCAGGGGGTGAGGCTTTCTTT.

V is TRBV7-2 and J is TRBJ1-5; TRBD1 is a possible D gene (6 bases). The CDR3 is made up of 13 amino acids. Germline CDR1 SGHTA, CDR2 FQGNSA. V was cut by 4 bases and J by 4 bases, with 8 bases left in between. This CDR3 reads CASSWTANQPQHF. In nucleotides, the CDR3 is TGTGCCAGCAGCTGGACAGCGAATCAGCCCCAGCATTTT.

This clone has a handful of counts. The chain is built from TRBV7-9 and TRBJ1-6; 9 bases are a match to TRBD1. J gave up 9 bases and V 1 base, and 4 bases lay outside the gene matches. This CDR3 contains 15 residues. Germline V gene sequence: CDR1 SEHNR, CDR2 FQNEAQ (reference sequence). The CDR3 nucleotides read TGTGCCAGCAGCTTAGGAGGACAGGGGACTTCACCCCTCCACTTT. Translated, it gives CASSLGGQGTSPLHF.

The chain employs TRBV6-2 or TRBV6-3 and TRBJ2-5; 10 positions agree with TRBD2. The CDR3 is 17 residues long. CDR1 is MNHEY and CDR2 is SVGEGT in the germline V gene. V lost 0 bases, J lost 3 bases, and 7 bases stayed unmatched. CDR3 residues: CASSYSGVSGRKETQYF. The CDR3 bases are TGTGCCAGCAGTTACTCGGGGGTTAGCGGGAGGAAAGAGACCCAGTACTTC.

The J gene is TRBJ2-1, the V gene TRBV7-9, with 11 bases aligning to TRBD2. From germline, CDR1 is SEHNR and CDR2 FQNEAQ (reference sequence). V was pared by 7 bases and J by 4 bases, with 3 bases of the junction left unmatched. The CDR3 sequence is 14 residues long. DNA for the CDR3: TGTGCCAGCACCGGGACTAGCGGTTACAATGAGCAGTTCTTC. It codes for CASTGTSGYNEQFF.

The rearrangement uses TRBV5-6 and TRBJ1-1; D is uncertain. The V and J ends lost 0 bases and 4 bases respectively, with 7 bases between them. CDR1 SGHDT and CDR2 YYEEEE come from the germline V gene. This CDR3 spans 13 amino acids. The CDR3 nucleotides are TGTGCCAGCAGCTTGGGGGAGGGCACTGAAGCTTTCTTT. Amino acids: CASSLGEGTEAFF. Drawing the rest from reference TRBV5-6 and TRBJ1-1, the complete variable domain is DAGVTQSPTHLIKTRGQQVTLRCSPKSGHDTVSWYQQALGQGPQFIFQYYEEEERQRGNFPDRFSGHQFPNYSSELNVNALLLGDSALYLCASSLGEGTEAFFGQGTRLTVV.

The chain has TRBV13 and TRBJ2-7; 11 nucleotides align to TRBD2. CDR3 size: 14 residues. Per the germline V gene, CDR1 is PRHDT and CDR2 is FYEKMQ (reference sequence). Germline trimming cut 3 bases from V and 5 bases from J; bases unmatched to any gene: 3. CDR3 sequence: CASSFLAGGHEQYF. CDR3 in DNA: TGTGCCAGCAGCTTCCTAGCGGGGGGCCACGAGCAGTACTTC.

The V and J genes are TRBV6-5 and TRBJ2-5; 8 bases line up with TRBD2. In germline, CDR1 is MNHEY, CDR2 SVGAGI. This CDR3 region has 15 residues. V lost 6 bases, J lost 1 base, and 7 bases stayed unmatched. The CDR3, as DNA: TGTGCCAGCAGCGATTCTAGCGGGTCCCAAGAGACCCAGTACTTC. It specifies CASSDSSGSQETQYF.

The chain links TRBV2 to TRBJ2-7; 8 nucleotides agree with TRBD1. The germline CDR1 and CDR2 sequences are SNHLY and FYNNEI. The V segment lost 6 bases and the J segment 2 bases; nucleotides outside the gene matches: 6. CDR3 length equals 14 residues. CDR3 nucleotide sequence: TGTGCCAGCAGCAACGCCAGGGGGCCCTACGAGCAGTACTTC. It is translated as CASSNARGPYEQYF. Variable domain in full (rest from reference TRBV2 and TRBJ2-7): EPEVTQTPSHQVTQMGQEVILRCVPISNHLYFYWYRQILGQKVEFLVSFYNNEISEKSEIFDDQFSVERPDGSNFTLKIRSTKLEDSAMYFCASSNARGPYEQYFGPGTRLTVT.

The chain recombines TRBV7-2 with TRBJ1-3; D is uncertain. This CDR3 region has 13 residues. Trimming stripped 5 bases from V and 3 bases from J, with 8 bases between. Germline V gene data show CDR1 as SGHTA and CDR2 as FQGNSA. In nucleotides, the CDR3 is TGTGCCAGCAGCCCCTCTGTTGGAAACACCATATATTTT. The encoded protein is CASSPSVGNTIYF.

V and J are TRBV11-3 and TRBJ2-7, with unresolved D. This CDR3 contains 10 residues. Germline-derived CDR1 and CDR2 are SGHNT and YENEEA. The V gene lost 11 bases and the J gene lost 3 bases, with 8 bases spanning the gap. The CDR3 here is CAGPCYEQYF. DNA for the CDR3: TGTGCCGGCCCATGCTACGAGCAGTACTTC.

The chain couples TRBV7-8 to TRBJ1-1; D uncertain. The CDR3 is 15 amino acids. Germline V CDR1 and CDR2: SGHVS, FQNEAQ. V was cut by 0 bases and J by 4 bases, with 12 bases left in between. The CDR3 loop reads CASSLARPGLTEAFF. CDR3 coding DNA: TGTGCCAGCAGCTTAGCCCGACCGGGTCTCACTGAAGCTTTCTTT.

The chain recombines TRBV6-5 with TRBJ1-2; D uncertain. Per germline, CDR1 MNHEY and CDR2 SVGAGI. This CDR3 has 14 amino acids. Trimming removed 0 bases at V and 4 bases at J, with 9 bases between. CDR3 region: CASSYSRGGYGYTF. The CDR3, as DNA: TGTGCCAGCAGTTACTCGAGAGGAGGCTATGGCTACACCTTC.

This clone was recorded a few times. The V call is TRBV7-9, the J call TRBJ1-4, with TRBD1 as a possible D gene (5 bases). Germline V gene lookup returns CDR1 SEHNR and CDR2 FQNEAQ (reference sequence). The CDR3 sequence is 12 residues long. V shed 1 base and J shed 10 bases, with 7 bases lying between them. The CDR3 region has the DNA TGTGCCAGCAGCTTAGGCGACAGAAAACTGTTTTTT. This codes for CASSLGDRKLFF.

This clone has a handful of counts. CDR3 nucleotides: TGTGCCAGCAGCTTAGGTGCAGGGTCGTGGACTGAAGCTTTCTTT. As protein: CASSLGAGSWTEAFF. The V call is TRBV11-3, the J call TRBJ1-1; D may be TRBD1 (5 bases). Germline CDR1 and CDR2: SGHNT and YENEEA. The CDR3 has 15 amino acids. V was trimmed by 1 base and J by 5 bases, leaving 14 bases between them.

This clone was seen a few times. The genes are TRBV28 and TRBJ2-2, with D possibly being TRBD1 (5 bases). V lost 10 bases to trimming and J lost 6 bases, with 27 bases between them. This CDR3 has 17 amino acids. Germline V gene sequence: CDR1 MDHEN, CDR2 SYDVKM. The CDR3 DNA is TGTGCCACCATGGACATGGCTCCCTGGTTAACCCCCGGGGAGCTGTTTTTT. It translates to CATMDMAPWLTPGELFF.

This clone came up a few times. The V gene is TRBV19, the J gene TRBJ1-1, with D uncertain. Germline assignment: CDR1 LNHDA and CDR2 SQIVND (reference sequence). Trimming cost V 6 bases and J 5 bases, with 10 bases left between them. This CDR3 is 12 amino acids long. CDR3 DNA: TGTGCCAGTAGCTTTAGTAGTACTGAAGCTTTCTTT. It translates to CASSFSSTEAFF.

This clone turned up a few times. The CDR3 DNA sequence: TGTGCCAGCAGCCACTGGGGGGGGAAGGTCTACGAGCAGTACTTC. Its protein is CASSHWGGKVYEQYF. This sequence joins TRBV5-4 and TRBJ2-7; the match to TRBD2 covers 7 bases. Germline assignment: CDR1 SGHNT and CDR2 YYREEE (reference sequence). The trim removed 4 bases at V and 3 bases at J, leaving 10 bases unmatched. The CDR3 extends over 15 amino acids.

The rearrangement links TRBV19 to TRBJ2-7; D is ambiguous. CDR1 is LNHDA, CDR2 SQIVND, per germline (reference sequence). The CDR3 loop spans 11 amino acids. V lost 10 bases, J lost 4 bases, and 11 bases lay in between. CDR3: CATEHGYEQYF. The CDR3, as DNA: TGTGCCACCGAACACGGGTACGAGCAGTACTTC.

V usage is TRBV27 and J usage is TRBJ1-5, with a weak D call TRBD1 (5 bases). CDR1 and CDR2 (germline): MNHEY, SMNVEV (reference sequence). V dropped 4 bases and J dropped 4 bases, with 17 bases sitting between them. The CDR3 is 16 amino acids. CDR3 region: CASSSDPGGRNQPQHF. As DNA, the CDR3 is TGTGCCAGCAGTTCCGACCCCGGGGGACGAAATCAGCCCCAGCATTTT.

The chain couples TRBV12-5 to TRBJ1-2; 7 positions agree with TRBD1. The CDR3 consists of 17 residues. Trimming cost V 5 bases and J 4 bases; bases outside gene matches: 16. Germline loops: CDR1 LGHNT, CDR2 FRNRAP. CDR3 in amino acids: CASGNDRQGPGIYGYTF. The CDR3 DNA reads as TGTGCTAGTGGTAACGATAGACAGGGTCCAGGGATCTATGGCTACACCTTC.

In this sample, this clone turned up once. The chain joins TRBV28 to TRBJ1-2; possibly TRBD1 for D (6 bases). The CDR3 is 13 residues long. Germline CDR1 MDHEN, CDR2 SYDVKM. The V end lost 7 bases, the J end lost 4 bases, and 13 bases lay between the germline ends. This CDR3 is CASNSGAAYGYTF. DNA for the CDR3: TGTGCCAGCAATTCAGGGGCTGCCTATGGCTACACCTTC.

The CDR3: CASSLTGFYEQYF. The CDR3 coding sequence is TGTGCCAGCAGCCTCACAGGATTCTACGAGCAGTACTTC. V usage is TRBV5-6 and J usage is TRBJ2-7; the D gene is possibly TRBD1 (5 bases). Trimming pared 4 bases from V and 3 bases from J, leaving 11 bases between. Germline V CDR1 and CDR2: SGHDT, YYEEEE. The CDR3 sequence is 13 residues long.